The TCR beta chain under discussion was sequenced for a study of T cell changes during pregnancy in multiple sclerosis. The assay was immunoSEQ multiplex PCR, and TCRdb's table has in-frame clones only and misses some. The sample lists approximately 40,000 clones, about 90% seen once, with 0.3% to 0.4% in the top ten. Source: CD4+ T cells from peripheral blood mononuclear cells, taken in the third trimester of pregnancy. This TCR came from a female donor in good health, enrolled as a control in a pregnancy study.

As DNA, the CDR3 is TGTGCCAGCAGCTTGTTCGGGGATGGCTACACCTTC. It yields the protein CASSLFGDGYTF. The chain carries TRBV11-3 and TRBJ1-2; D unclear. Trimming removed 3 bases at V and 6 bases at J, with 8 bases between. Germline CDR1 and CDR2: SGHNT and YENEEA. The CDR3 runs 12 residues.